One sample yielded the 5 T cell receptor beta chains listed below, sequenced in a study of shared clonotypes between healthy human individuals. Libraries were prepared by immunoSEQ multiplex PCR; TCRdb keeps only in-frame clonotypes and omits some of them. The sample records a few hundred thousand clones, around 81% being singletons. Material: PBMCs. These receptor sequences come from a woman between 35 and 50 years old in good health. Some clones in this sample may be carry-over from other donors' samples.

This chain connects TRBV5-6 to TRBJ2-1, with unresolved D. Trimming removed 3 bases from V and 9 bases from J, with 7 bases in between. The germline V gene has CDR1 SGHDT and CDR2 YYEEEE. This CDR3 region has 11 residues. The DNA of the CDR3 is TGTGCCAGCAGCTCAAGTGGTGAGCAGTTCTTC. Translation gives CASSSSGEQFF.

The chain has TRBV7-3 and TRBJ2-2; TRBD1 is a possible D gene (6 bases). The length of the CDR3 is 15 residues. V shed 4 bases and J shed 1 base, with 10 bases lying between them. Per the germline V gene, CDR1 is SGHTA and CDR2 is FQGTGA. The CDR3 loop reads CASSSRGGNTGELFF. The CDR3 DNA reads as TGTGCCAGCAGCTCGCGAGGGGGGAACACCGGGGAGCTGTTTTTT.

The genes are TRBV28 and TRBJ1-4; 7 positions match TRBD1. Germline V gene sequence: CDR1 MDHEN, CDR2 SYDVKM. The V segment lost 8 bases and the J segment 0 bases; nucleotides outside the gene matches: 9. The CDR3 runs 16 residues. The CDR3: CASLPGGTATNEKLFF. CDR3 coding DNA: TGTGCCAGCCTTCCAGGGGGAACTGCAACTAATGAAAAACTGTTTTTT.

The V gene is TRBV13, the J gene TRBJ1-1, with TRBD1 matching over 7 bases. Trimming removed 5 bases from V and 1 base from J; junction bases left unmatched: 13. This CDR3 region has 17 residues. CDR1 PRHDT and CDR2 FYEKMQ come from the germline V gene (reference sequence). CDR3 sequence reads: CASSPHLGTAPNTEAFF. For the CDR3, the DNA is TGTGCCAGCAGCCCACATCTCGGGACAGCCCCGAACACTGAAGCTTTCTTT.

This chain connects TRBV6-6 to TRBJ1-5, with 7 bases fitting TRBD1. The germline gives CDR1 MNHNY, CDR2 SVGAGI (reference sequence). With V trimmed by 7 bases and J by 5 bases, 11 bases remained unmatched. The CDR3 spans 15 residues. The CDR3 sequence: CASTPYDREDQPQHF. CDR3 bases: TGTGCCAGCACACCGTACGACAGGGAGGATCAGCCCCAGCATTTT.